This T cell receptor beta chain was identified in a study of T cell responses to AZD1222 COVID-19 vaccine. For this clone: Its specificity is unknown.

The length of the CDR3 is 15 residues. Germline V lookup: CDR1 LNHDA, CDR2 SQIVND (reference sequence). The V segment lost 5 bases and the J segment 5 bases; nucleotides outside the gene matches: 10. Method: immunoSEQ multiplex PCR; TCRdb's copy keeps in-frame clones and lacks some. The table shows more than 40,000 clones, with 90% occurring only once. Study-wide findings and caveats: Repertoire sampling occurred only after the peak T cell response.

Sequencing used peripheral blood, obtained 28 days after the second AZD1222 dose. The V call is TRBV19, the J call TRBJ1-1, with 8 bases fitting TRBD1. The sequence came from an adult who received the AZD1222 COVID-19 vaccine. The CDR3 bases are TGTGCCAGTAGTCCGATTGACAGGGGAGGAACTGAAGCTTTCTTT. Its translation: CASSPIDRGGTEAFF. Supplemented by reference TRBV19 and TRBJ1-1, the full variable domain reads DGGITQSPKYLFRKEGQNVTLSCEQNLNHDAMYWYRQDPGQGLRLIYYSQIVNDFQKGDIAEGYSVSREKKESFPLTVTSAQKNPTAFYLCASSPIDRGGTEAFFGQGTRLTVV.